This paragraph reports one T cell receptor (beta chain). Its antigen remains unidentified. These data belong to a study of T-cell memory formation after mild COVID-19. Turning to the study itself: Clustering of TCRs was largely donor specific.

The germline gives CDR1 SEHNR, CDR2 FQNEAQ (reference sequence). The CDR3 covers 16 residues. V trimming: 1 base; J trimming: 4 bases; junction bases outside the gene matches: 8. Overall study findings and caveats: A second wave of clones peaked on day 37, and their SARS-CoV-2 specificity went unconfirmed. Of the contracting clones, CD4+ ones lay mainly in CM and EM, and CD8+ ones in EMRA.

TCRdb fed the 5' RACE reads into MiXCR, producing one record per CDR3 protein. The sample has around 440,000 distinct CDR3 sequences, around a sixth seen once. The source material was PBMCs or a T cell subset sorted from them (not recorded which). The TCR originated in an adult woman who had mild COVID-19 (a few samples of this study predate the infection). Cell type and time point are not known. The chain is built from TRBV7-9 and TRBJ1-2, with 8 bases aligning to TRBD1. CDR3 region: CASSLVPDRAVYGYTF. The CDR3 coding sequence is TGTGCCAGCAGCTTAGTCCCGGACAGGGCAGTCTATGGCTACACCTTC.